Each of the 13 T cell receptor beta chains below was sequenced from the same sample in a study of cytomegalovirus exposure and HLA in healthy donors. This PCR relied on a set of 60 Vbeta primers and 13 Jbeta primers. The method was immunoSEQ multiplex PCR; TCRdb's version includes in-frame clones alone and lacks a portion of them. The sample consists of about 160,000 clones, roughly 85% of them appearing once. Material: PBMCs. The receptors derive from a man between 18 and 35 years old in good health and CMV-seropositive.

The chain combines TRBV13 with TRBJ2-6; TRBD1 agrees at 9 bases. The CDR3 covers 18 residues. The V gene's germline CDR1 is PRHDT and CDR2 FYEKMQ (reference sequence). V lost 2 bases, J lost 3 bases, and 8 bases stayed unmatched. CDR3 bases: TGTGCCAGCAGCTTAACCGGGACAGGGCTTAGTGGGGCCAACGTCCTGACTTTC. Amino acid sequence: CASSLTGTGLSGANVLTF.

CDR3 coding DNA: TGTGCCAGCAGCTTAGGGCAGGGCCCTACCTCTGGAAACACCATATATTTT. Translating gives CASSLGQGPTSGNTIYF. The chain links TRBV7-2 to TRBJ1-3, with D perhaps matching TRBD1 (5 bases). This CDR3 spans 17 amino acids. V dropped 1 base and J dropped 0 bases, with 13 bases sitting between them. Per the germline V gene, CDR1 is SGHTA and CDR2 is FQGNSA.

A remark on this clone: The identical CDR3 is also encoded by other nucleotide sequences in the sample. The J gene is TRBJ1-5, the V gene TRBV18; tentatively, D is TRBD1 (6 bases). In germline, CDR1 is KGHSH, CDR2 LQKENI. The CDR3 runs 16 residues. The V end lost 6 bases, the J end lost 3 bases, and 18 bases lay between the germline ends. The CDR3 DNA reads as TGTGCCAGCTCCCTAACGCGGACAGTTCTCAATCAGCCCCAGCATTTT. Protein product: CASSLTRTVLNQPQHF.

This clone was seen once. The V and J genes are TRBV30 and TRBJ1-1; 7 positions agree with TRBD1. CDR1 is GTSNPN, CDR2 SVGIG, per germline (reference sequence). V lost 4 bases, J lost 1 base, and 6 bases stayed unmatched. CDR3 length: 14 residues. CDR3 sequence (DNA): TGTGCCTGGACTACAGGGGAGGCGAACACTGAAGCTTTCTTT. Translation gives CAWTTGEANTEAFF.

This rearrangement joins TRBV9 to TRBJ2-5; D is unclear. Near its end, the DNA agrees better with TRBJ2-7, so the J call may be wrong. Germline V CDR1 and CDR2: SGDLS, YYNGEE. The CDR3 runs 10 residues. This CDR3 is CASRGYEQYF. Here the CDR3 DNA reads TGTGCCAGCAGGGGCTACGAGCAGTACTTC.

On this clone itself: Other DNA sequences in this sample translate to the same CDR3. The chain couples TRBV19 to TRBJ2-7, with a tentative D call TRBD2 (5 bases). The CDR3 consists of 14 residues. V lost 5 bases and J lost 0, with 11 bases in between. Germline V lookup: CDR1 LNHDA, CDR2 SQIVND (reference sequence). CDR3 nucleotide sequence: TGTGCCAGTAGTCGTACGGGAAGCTCCTACGAGCAGTACTTC. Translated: CASSRTGSSYEQYF.

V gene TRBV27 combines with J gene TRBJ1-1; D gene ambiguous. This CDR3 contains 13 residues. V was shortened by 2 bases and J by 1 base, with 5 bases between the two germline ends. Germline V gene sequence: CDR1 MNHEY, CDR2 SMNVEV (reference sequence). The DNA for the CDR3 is TGTGCCAGCAGTTTAATGAGGAACACTGAAGCTTTCTTT. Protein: CASSLMRNTEAFF.

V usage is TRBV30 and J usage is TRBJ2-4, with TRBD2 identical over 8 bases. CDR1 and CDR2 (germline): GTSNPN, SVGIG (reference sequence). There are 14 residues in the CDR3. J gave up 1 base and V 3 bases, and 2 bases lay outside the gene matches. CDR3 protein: CAWSGGGAKNIQYF. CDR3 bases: TGTGCCTGGAGCGGCGGGGGGGCCAAAAACATTCAGTACTTC.

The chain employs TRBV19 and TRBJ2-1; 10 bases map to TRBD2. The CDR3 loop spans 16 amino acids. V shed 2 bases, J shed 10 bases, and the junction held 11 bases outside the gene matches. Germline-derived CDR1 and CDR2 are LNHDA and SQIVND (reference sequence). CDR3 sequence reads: CASSIRPSGGANEQFF. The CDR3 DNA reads TGTGCCAGTAGTATAAGGCCAAGCGGGGGGGCCAACGAGCAGTTCTTC.

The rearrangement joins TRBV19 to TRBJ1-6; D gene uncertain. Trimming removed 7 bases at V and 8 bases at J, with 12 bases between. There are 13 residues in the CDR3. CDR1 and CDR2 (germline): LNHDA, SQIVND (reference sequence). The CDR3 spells CASMWRGDSPLHF. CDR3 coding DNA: TGTGCCAGTATGTGGAGAGGCGATTCACCCCTCCACTTT.

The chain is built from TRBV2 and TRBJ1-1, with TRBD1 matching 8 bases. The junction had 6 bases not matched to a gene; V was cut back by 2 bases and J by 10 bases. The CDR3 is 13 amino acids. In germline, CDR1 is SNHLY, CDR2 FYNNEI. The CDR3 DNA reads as TGTGCCAGCAGTGAACGGGACAGGCGAGTAGCTTTCTTT. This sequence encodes CASSERDRRVAFF.

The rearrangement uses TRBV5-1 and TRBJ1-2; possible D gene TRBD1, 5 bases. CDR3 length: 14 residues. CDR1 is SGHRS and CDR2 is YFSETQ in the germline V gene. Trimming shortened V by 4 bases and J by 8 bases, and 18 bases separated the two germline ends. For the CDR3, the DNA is TGCGCCAGCAGCCCCGAGACAGTTGGGGTAGGCTACACCTTC. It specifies CASSPETVGVGYTF.

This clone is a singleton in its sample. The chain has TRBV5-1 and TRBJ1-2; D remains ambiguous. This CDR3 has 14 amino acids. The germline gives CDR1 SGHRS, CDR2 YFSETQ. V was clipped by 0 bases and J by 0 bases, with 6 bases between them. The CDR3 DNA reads TGCGCCAGCAGCTTGGACAGATCTAACTATGGCTACACCTTC. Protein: CASSLDRSNYGYTF.